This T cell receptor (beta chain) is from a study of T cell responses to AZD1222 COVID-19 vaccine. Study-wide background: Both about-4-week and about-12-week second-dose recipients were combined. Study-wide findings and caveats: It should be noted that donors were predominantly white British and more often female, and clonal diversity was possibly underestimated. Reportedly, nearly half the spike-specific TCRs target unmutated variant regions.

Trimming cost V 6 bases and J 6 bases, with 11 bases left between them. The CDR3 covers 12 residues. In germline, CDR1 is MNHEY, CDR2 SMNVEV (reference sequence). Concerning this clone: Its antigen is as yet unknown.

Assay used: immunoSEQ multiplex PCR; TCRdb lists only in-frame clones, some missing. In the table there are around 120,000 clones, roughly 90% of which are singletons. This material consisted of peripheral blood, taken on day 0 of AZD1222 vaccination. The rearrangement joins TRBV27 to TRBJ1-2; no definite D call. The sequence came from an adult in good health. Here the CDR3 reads CASRSRFDGYTF. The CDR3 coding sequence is TGTGCCAGCAGGTCCCGATTCGATGGCTACACCTTC.